Given below is one TCR beta chain in context. Its recognized antigen is unknown. Relative to the germline gene, one junction end is altered; a read error may explain this. CDR1 and CDR2 are read off the germline V gene as MNHNS and SASEGT. Inclusive of the bounding cysteine and phenylalanine, the CDR3 is 14 residues long. The CDR3 DNA has 42 bases and is translated from base 1. The sample originates from a study of tumor and adjacent non-tumor tissue in lung cancer (dated by TCRdb to 2017 to 2018). Notes on the research overall: Of the cohort, roughly 12 patients had adenocarcinoma, 2 had squamous cell carcinoma and 1 had small cell lung cancer. Sequencing produced about 130 million productive TCRbeta reads in total, an average of about 4 million reads per sample. Under 35 paired specimens, one tumor and one normal lung sample per patient, were profiled by TCRbeta CDR3 sequencing. The roughly 15 enrolled patients, of whom 10 were men and 5 were women, were aged roughly 30 to 85 years and were diagnosed with TNM stage I to III disease. The study compared bulk TCRbeta repertoires between lung tumor tissue and matched distant non-tumor lung tissue from around 16 lung cancer patients.

Study-wide findings and limitations: TCR diversity was significantly higher in younger patients, and greater tumor TCR diversity was associated with shorter overall survival and shorter disease-free survival. A significantly larger cumulative share of the repertoire was made up by the top 100 clones in normal lung than in tumor tissue. Only around 16 patients were in the cohort, and the authors stated that larger samples and more detailed clinical data are needed. TCR diversity (inverse Simpson) was significantly higher in tumor than in normal lung tissue (431.37 vs 166.20, P = 0.0075, Mann-Whitney U test). The methods do not name the sequencing platform or mention unique molecular identifiers. Because peripheral blood was not sequenced, the blood TCRbeta repertoires of the lung cancer patients in the study went unexamined.

RNA was extracted from bulk unsorted tissue and checked for quality with a NanoDrop ND-1000 and an Agilent 2100. Donors were newly diagnosed lung cancer patients admitted for thoracic surgery in China between August and November 2014, without prior chemotherapy. Anyone who had undergone radiotherapy or chemotherapy before, or who had another cancer at the same time, was left out of the study. Surgical tissue pieces of 1-2 cm3 were preserved in RNAlater solution and stored at -80 °C until use. Libraries were prepared through multiplex PCR. The sequencer was an Illumina HiSeq 2500. TCRbeta libraries were constructed through three rounds of nested PCR with primers (Table S4) according to protocols adapted from ARM-PCR. PCR products of 200-500 bp were gel-excised and purified with the QIAquick gel extraction kit before sequencing. Per the source publication's procedure: Reads were cleaned using Trimmomatic, were merged into complete CDR3 sequences using FLASH, and were assigned to V(D)J germline segments using MiTCR. Clonal diversity was calculated as the inverse Simpson's index using VDJtools. In-frame sequences lacking a premature stop codon were counted as productive reads. TCRdb took the public reads, trimmed them with fastp at Q25, ran MiXCR for clone calling and kept in-frame beta chains. Here each entry gathers all rows of one CDR3 protein and keeps the most common genes and DNA. TCRdb, rather than the study authors, made the V and J calls. This sample gives about 200,000 distinct CDR3 sequences in total; 71% of them show up just once. Less than 25% of the sample lies in the top ten.

Sequences were obtained from lung tumor tissue. Recombination linked TRBV6-1 to TRBJ2-5, with TRBD1 identical over 8 junction bases. This receptor was obtained from a man aged 55 to 70 with non-small cell lung cancer. This receptor carries the CDR3 CASSYRTGREAQYF. The sequenced DNA: TGTGCCAGCAGTTATCGGACAGGGCGAGAGGCCCAGTACTTC.